The present T cell receptor (beta chain) was sequenced within a study of blood T cell repertoires in COVID-19. Across the study: Sites across the United States, Italy and Spain contributed samples from acute and convalescent COVID-19. The analysed material was cDNA or gDNA that came from T cells, B-cell-depleted T cells, or PBMCs.

The authors' processing: Scientists estimated how many nucleated cells there were by amplifying reference gene primers. Here immunoSEQ multiplex PCR was the method, and the copy in TCRdb shows in-frame clones only, minus some. V, J and clone size are those of that table, while D and trimming were read from the DNA. The sample has roughly 250,000 clones; more than 75% are singletons. The germline V gene has CDR1 SEHNR and CDR2 FQNEAQ (reference sequence). Trimming removed 4 bases from V and 6 bases from J; junction bases left unmatched: 2. The CDR3 totals 12 residues. Only a few counts were recorded for this clone.

The receptor comes from a man in his forties or fifties with acute or convalescent COVID-19. The sequenced sample was peripheral blood. The chain recombines TRBV7-9 with TRBJ1-2; 7 bases are a match to TRBD1. The CDR3 nucleotides read TGTGCCAGCAGCTCAACAGGGGATGGCTACACCTTC. It yields the protein CASSSTGDGYTF.